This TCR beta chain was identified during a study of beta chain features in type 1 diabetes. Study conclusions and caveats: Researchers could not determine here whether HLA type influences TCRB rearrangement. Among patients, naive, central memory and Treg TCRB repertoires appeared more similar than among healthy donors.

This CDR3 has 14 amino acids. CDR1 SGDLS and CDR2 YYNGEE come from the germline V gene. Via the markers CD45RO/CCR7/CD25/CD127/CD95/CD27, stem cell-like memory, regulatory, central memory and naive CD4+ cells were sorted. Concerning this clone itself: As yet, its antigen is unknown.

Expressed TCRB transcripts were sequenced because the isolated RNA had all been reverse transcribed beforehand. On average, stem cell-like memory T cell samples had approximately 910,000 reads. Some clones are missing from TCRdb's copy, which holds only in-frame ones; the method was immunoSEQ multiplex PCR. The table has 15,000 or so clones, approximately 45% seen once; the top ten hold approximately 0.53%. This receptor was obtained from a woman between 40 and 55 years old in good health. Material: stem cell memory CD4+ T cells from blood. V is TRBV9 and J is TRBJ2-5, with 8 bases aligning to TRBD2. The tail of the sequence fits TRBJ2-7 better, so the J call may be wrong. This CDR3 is CASSVDAGGLEQYF. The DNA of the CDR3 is TGTGCCAGCAGCGTAGACGCGGGGGGCCTCGAGCAGTACTTC.